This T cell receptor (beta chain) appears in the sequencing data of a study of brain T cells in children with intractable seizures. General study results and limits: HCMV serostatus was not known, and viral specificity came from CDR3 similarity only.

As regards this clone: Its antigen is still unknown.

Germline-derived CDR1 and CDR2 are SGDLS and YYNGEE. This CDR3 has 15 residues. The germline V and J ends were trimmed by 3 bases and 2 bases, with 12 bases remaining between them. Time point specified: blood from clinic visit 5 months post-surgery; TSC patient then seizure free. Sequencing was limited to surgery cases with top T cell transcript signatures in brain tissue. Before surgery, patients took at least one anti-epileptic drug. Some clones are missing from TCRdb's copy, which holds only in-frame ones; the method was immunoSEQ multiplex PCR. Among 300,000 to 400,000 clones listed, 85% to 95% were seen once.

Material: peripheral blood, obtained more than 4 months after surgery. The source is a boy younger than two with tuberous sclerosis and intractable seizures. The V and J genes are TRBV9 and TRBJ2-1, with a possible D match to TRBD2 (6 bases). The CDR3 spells CASSAPGRTYNEQFF. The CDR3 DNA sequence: TGTGCCAGCAGCGCCCCAGGGAGGACCTACAATGAGCAGTTCTTC.